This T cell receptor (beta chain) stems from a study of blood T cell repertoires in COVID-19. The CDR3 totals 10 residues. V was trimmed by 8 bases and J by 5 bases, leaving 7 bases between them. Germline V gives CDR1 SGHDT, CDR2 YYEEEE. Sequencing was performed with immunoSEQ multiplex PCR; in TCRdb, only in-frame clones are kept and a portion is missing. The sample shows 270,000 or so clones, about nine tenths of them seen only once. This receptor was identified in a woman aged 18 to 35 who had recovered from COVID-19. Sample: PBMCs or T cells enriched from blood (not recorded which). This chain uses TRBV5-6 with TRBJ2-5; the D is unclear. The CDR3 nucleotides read TGTGCCAGAACATACGAGACCCAGTACTTC. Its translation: CARTYETQYF. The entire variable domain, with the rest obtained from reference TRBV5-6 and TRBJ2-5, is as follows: DAGVTQSPTHLIKTRGQQVTLRCSPKSGHDTVSWYQQALGQGPQFIFQYYEEEERQRGNFPDRFSGHQFPNYSSELNVNALLLGDSALYLCARTYETQYFGPGTRLLVL.